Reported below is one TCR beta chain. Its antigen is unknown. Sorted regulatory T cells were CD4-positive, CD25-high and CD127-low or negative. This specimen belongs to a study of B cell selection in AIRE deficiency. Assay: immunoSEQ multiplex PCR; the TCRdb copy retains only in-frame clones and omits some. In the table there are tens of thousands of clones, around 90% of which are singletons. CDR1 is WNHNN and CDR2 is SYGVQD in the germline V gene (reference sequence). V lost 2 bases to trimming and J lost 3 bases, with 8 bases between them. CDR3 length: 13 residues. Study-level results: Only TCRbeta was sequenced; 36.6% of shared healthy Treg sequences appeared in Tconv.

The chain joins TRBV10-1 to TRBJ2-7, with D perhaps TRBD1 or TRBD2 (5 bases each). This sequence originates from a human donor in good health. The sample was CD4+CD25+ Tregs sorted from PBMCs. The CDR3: CASSETGGYEQYF. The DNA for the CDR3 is TGCGCCAGCAGTGAGACAGGAGGCTACGAGCAGTACTTC.